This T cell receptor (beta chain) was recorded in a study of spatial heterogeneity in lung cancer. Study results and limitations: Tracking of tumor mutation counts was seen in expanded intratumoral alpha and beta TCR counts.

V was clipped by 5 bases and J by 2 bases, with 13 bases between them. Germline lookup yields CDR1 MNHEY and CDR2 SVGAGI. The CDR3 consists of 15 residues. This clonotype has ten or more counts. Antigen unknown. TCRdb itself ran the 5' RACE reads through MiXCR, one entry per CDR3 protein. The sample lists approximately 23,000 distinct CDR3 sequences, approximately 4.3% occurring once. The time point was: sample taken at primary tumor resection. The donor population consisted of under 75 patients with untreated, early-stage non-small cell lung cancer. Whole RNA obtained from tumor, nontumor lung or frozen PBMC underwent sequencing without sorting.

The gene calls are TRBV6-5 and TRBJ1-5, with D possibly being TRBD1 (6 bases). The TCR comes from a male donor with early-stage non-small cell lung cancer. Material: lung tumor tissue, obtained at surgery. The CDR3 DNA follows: TGTGCCAGCAGTCCCCGAAGGGGGGGCAATCAGCCCCAGCATTTT. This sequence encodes CASSPRRGGNQPQHF.